A single sample gave rise to the 23 T cell receptor beta chains below, sequenced in a study of blood T cell repertoires in COVID-19. Profiled with immunoSEQ multiplex PCR; TCRdb holds only in-frame clones, not every one. The sample records about 23,000 clones, 90% to 95% being singletons. Sequencing was done on a sample of peripheral blood. The receptors originated from a woman in her fifties or sixties with active COVID-19.

V and J are TRBV19 and TRBJ2-2, with D perhaps matching TRBD2 (7 bases). From germline, CDR1 is LNHDA and CDR2 SQIVND (reference sequence). The CDR3 totals 16 residues. V gave up 2 bases and J gave up 5 bases, with 15 bases separating them. The CDR3: CASSITGRGRTGELFF. The DNA of the CDR3 is TGTGCCAGTAGTATAACAGGGAGGGGAAGAACCGGGGAGCTGTTTTTT.

This clone was recorded once. This sequence joins TRBV27 and TRBJ2-1, with unresolved D. The CDR3 spans 14 residues. Trimming cost V 0 bases and J 4 bases, with 7 bases left between them. Germline V gives CDR1 MNHEY, CDR2 SMNVEV (reference sequence). The CDR3 DNA is TGTGCCAGCAGTTTATCAACCCAGTACAATGAGCAGTTCTTC. Its protein is CASSLSTQYNEQFF.

This chain uses TRBV9 with TRBJ2-5, with 13 bases that match TRBD2. Germline CDR1 and CDR2: SGDLS and YYNGEE. The CDR3 has 14 amino acids. Trimming removed 0 bases from V and 8 bases from J; junction bases left unmatched: 1. The CDR3 sequence: CASSVGTSGSTQYF. For the CDR3, the DNA is TGTGCCAGCAGCGTAGGGACTAGCGGGAGTACCCAGTACTTC.

This CDR3 is CASSGQGATEAFF. Here the CDR3 DNA reads TGTGCCAGCAGTGGACAGGGGGCTACTGAAGCTTTCTTT. The chain carries TRBV2 and TRBJ1-1; 10 positions match TRBD1. V trimming: 4 bases; J trimming: 5 bases; junction bases outside the gene matches: 1. In germline, CDR1 is SNHLY, CDR2 FYNNEI. The CDR3 sequence is 13 residues long.

In the case of this clone: Mismatch with germline at one junction end may stem from a read error. The V call is TRBV29-1, the J call TRBJ1-2; 9 nucleotides line up with TRBD1. Germline V gives CDR1 SQVTM, CDR2 ANQGSEA. The CDR3 length is 11 residues. The CDR3: CSGGTGKEAAF. The CDR3 DNA is TGCAGCGGTGGGACAGGGAAAGAGGCGGCCTTC.

V usage is TRBV27 and J usage is TRBJ1-6; 9 nucleotides align to TRBD1. The trim removed 5 bases at V and 9 bases at J, leaving 8 bases unmatched. Germline CDR1 MNHEY, CDR2 SMNVEV (reference sequence). CDR3 length equals 15 residues. The DNA of the CDR3 is TGTGCCAGCAGTGATCCGGGACAGGGAACTTCACCCCTCCACTTT. Its translation: CASSDPGQGTSPLHF.

This clone appeared a few times. This chain joins TRBV4-1 and TRBJ1-5; 8 bases map to TRBD1. This CDR3 region has 13 residues. Germline V lookup: CDR1 MGHRA, CDR2 YSYEKL. V lost 5 bases, J lost 5 bases, and 2 bases stayed unmatched. CDR3 nucleotide sequence: TGCGCCAGCAGCAAACAGGGGGATCAGCCCCAGCATTTT. Its protein product is CASSKQGDQPQHF.

V is TRBV14 and J is TRBJ2-5; 11 bases agree with TRBD1. Germline loops: CDR1 SGHDN, CDR2 FVKESK. The CDR3 has 15 residues. V shed 5 bases, J shed 5 bases, and the junction held 7 bases outside the gene matches. CDR3 sequence reads: CASSFGQGARETQYF. The DNA of the CDR3 is TGTGCCAGCAGCTTTGGACAGGGGGCGAGGGAGACCCAGTACTTC.

The chain carries TRBV7-8 and TRBJ1-5; 9 bases fit TRBD1. The CDR3 runs 17 residues. V dropped 5 bases and J dropped 0; count of bases not matched to a gene: 8. Germline CDR1 is SGHVS and CDR2 is FQNEAQ. The CDR3 loop is CASSMTGGAGSNQPQHF. CDR3 DNA sequence: TGTGCCAGCAGCATGACAGGGGGGGCTGGTAGCAATCAGCCCCAGCATTTT.

The chain links TRBV19 to TRBJ2-5, with 14 bases matching TRBD2. Trimming at V came to 6 bases and at J to 8 bases, leaving 5 bases not matched to a gene. CDR3 length: 14 residues. Germline values: CDR1 LNHDA, CDR2 SQIVND (reference sequence). The CDR3 region has the DNA TGTGCCAGTAGCCCGGGACTAGCGGGAGAAACCCAGTACTTC. Its protein product is CASSPGLAGETQYF.

The rearrangement links TRBV9 to TRBJ1-1, with a tentative D call TRBD1 (6 bases). Trimming removed 0 bases from V and 3 bases from J, with 9 bases in between. CDR3 length: 14 amino acids. Germline lookup yields CDR1 SGDLS and CDR2 YYNGEE. The CDR3: CASSVGTGYTEAFF. Here the CDR3 DNA reads TGTGCCAGCAGCGTAGGTACAGGGTACACTGAAGCTTTCTTT.

The gene calls are TRBV11-2 and TRBJ1-4, with 11 bases aligning to TRBD1. Germline assignment: CDR1 SGHAT and CDR2 FQNNGV. The CDR3 extends over 19 amino acids. Trimming took 5 bases from V and 1 from J; bases not matched to a gene: 12. The CDR3, as DNA: TGTGCCAGCAGCGAAAAGGGACAGGGGGTCGTGGTAACTAATGAAAAACTGTTTTTT. This encodes CASSEKGQGVVVTNEKLFF. Variable domain in full (rest from reference TRBV11-2 and TRBJ1-4): EAGVAQSPRYKIIEKRQSVAFWCNPISGHATLYWYQQILGQGPKLLIQFQNNGVVDDSQLPKDRFSAERLKGVDSTLKIQPAKLEDSAVYLCASSEKGQGVVVTNEKLFFGSGTQLSVL.

The gene calls are TRBV19 and TRBJ2-5, with D maybe TRBD2 (6 bases). The germline gives CDR1 LNHDA, CDR2 SQIVND (reference sequence). The CDR3 runs to 17 residues. V was pared by 4 bases and J by 0 bases, with 18 bases between. The CDR3 bases are TGTGCCAGTAGTAAACGTCCGGGACTGGCTAACCAAGAGACCCAGTACTTC. It is translated as CASSKRPGLANQETQYF.

The rearrangement links TRBV4-1 to TRBJ2-6, with TRBD2 matching 11 bases. This CDR3 region has 17 residues. V lost 4 bases to trimming and J lost 1 base; unmatched junction nucleotides: 3. The germline CDR1 and CDR2 sequences are MGHRA and YSYEKL. CDR3 loop: CASSPTSGASGANVLTF. The CDR3 nucleotides are TGCGCCAGCAGCCCGACTAGCGGGGCATCTGGGGCCAACGTCCTGACTTTC.

The chain links TRBV2 to TRBJ1-2; D is unresolved. Germline V gene sequence: CDR1 SNHLY, CDR2 FYNNEI. The CDR3 contains 13 residues. V lost 2 bases, J lost 4 bases, and 8 bases lay in between. CDR3 nucleotides: TGTGCCAGCAGTGAAATAACAGCCTATGGCTACACCTTC. This codes for CASSEITAYGYTF.

V usage is TRBV29-1 and J usage is TRBJ2-7, with 8 nucleotides matching TRBD2. The V gene's germline CDR1 is SQVTM and CDR2 ANQGSEA. V shed 7 bases, J shed 2 bases, and the junction held 7 bases outside the gene matches. The CDR3 has 13 residues. The CDR3 sequence: CSAGGGITYEQYF. The CDR3 DNA reads TGCAGCGCCGGGGGGGGGATCACCTACGAGCAGTACTTC.

V usage is TRBV5-1 and J usage is TRBJ1-2, with 7 bases fitting TRBD1. CDR1 and CDR2 from the germline V gene are SGHRS and YFSETQ. The CDR3 contains 14 residues. Germline trimming cut 4 bases from V and 5 bases from J; bases unmatched to any gene: 8. The CDR3 DNA reads as TGCGCCAGCAGCGAAGGGACAGCGAAATATGGCTACACCTTC. Translated, it gives CASSEGTAKYGYTF. The whole variable domain, remainder taken from reference TRBV5-1 and TRBJ1-2, is KAGVTQTPRYLIKTRGQQVTLSCSPISGHRSVSWYQQTPGQGLQFLFEYFSETQRNKGNFPGRFSGRQFSNSRSEMNVSTLELGDSALYLCASSEGTAKYGYTFGSGTRLTVV.

This clone was found once. This rearrangement joins TRBV7-2 to TRBJ2-5; D ambiguous. Trimming took off 3 bases at V and 5 bases at J, with 10 bases between the two ends. CDR3 length: 13 amino acids. From germline, CDR1 is SGHTA and CDR2 FQGNSA. CDR3 sequence reads: CASSFSSSETQYF. CDR3 sequence (DNA): TGTGCCAGCAGCTTCAGTAGCAGTGAGACCCAGTACTTC.

This rearrangement joins TRBV24-1 to TRBJ1-2, with a weak D call TRBD1 (5 bases). This CDR3 has 15 residues. Germline CDR1 KGHDR, CDR2 SFDVKD. Trimming cost V 5 bases and J 6 bases, with 18 bases left between them. The CDR3: CATSAAGERRDGYTF. The CDR3 bases are TGTGCCACCAGTGCAGCGGGGGAAAGGCGTGATGGCTACACCTTC.

The chain couples TRBV27 to TRBJ2-1; 8 bases match TRBD2. V was pared by 5 bases and J by 7 bases, with 10 bases of the junction left unmatched. The germline V gene has CDR1 MNHEY and CDR2 SMNVEV (reference sequence). The CDR3 runs to 15 residues. CDR3 in amino acids: CASSTRTGGPNEQFF. The CDR3 region has the DNA TGTGCCAGCAGTACTCGGACGGGGGGGCCAAATGAGCAGTTCTTC.

The table lists this clone with a count of one. The rearrangement joins TRBV28 to TRBJ2-2; D not certain. The germline gives CDR1 MDHEN, CDR2 SYDVKM. Trimming shortened V by 6 bases and J by 3 bases, and 8 bases separated the two germline ends. The CDR3 totals 13 residues. The CDR3 DNA follows: TGTGCCAGCAGGTTTCTTTACACCGGGGAGCTGTTTTTT. The encoded protein is CASRFLYTGELFF.

The chain links TRBV19 to TRBJ1-2; 9 bases match TRBD1. The V segment lost 10 bases and the J segment 4 bases; nucleotides outside the gene matches: 10. In germline, CDR1 is LNHDA, CDR2 SQIVND (reference sequence). This CDR3 contains 14 residues. Written as DNA, the CDR3 is TGTGCCACCAGGTCCGGGACAGGGCTCTATGGCTACACCTTC. Translating it yields CATRSGTGLYGYTF.

The V and J genes are TRBV11-2 and TRBJ1-1; TRBD1 might be the D (6 bases). The germline V gene encodes CDR1 SGHAT and CDR2 FQNNGV. The CDR3 loop spans 17 amino acids. V gave up 2 bases and J gave up 0 bases, with 16 bases separating them. The CDR3 is CASSLNGQSLVNTEAFF. The DNA of the CDR3 is TGTGCCAGCAGCTTAAATGGACAGTCCCTGGTGAACACTGAAGCTTTCTTT.